This T cell receptor beta chain was captured in a study of blood T cell repertoires in COVID-19. Overall study: COVID-19 samples, acute and convalescent, were from the United States, Italy and Spain. Nucleic acid was either cDNA or gDNA, and it came from T cells, B-cell-depleted T cells, or PBMCs.

As originally analysed: Estimation of nucleated cell counts was performed using reference gene primer amplification. Sequenced by immunoSEQ multiplex PCR; TCRdb stores in-frame clones only, minus some. That table gives V, J and clone size, and the DNA gave D and trimming. The table lists 100,000 to 120,000 clones, roughly 85% of them singletons. This CDR3 region has 14 residues. The junction had 6 bases not matched to a gene; V was cut back by 5 bases and J by 8 bases. Germline V gene lookup returns CDR1 MNHEY and CDR2 SMNVEV (reference sequence). Source material: peripheral blood. The genes are TRBV27 and TRBJ1-4; TRBD1 aligns across 9 bases. The receptor was derived from a human donor in a cohort sampled during active COVID-19. The CDR3 protein is CASSGTGSGEKLFF. The DNA of the CDR3 is TGTGCCAGCAGTGGGACAGGGTCGGGAGAAAAACTGTTTTTT. Variable domain in full (rest from reference TRBV27 and TRBJ1-4): EAQVTQNPRYLITVTGKKLTVTCSQNMNHEYMSWYRQDPGLGLRQIYYSMNVEVTDKGDVPEGYKVSRKEKRNFPLILESPSPNQTSLYFCASSGTGSGEKLFFGSGTQLSVL.